The present T cell receptor beta chain was sequenced within a study of T cell repertoires in cytomegalovirus infection. Study-level information: Public signatures in TCR beta pointed to CMV infection and matching HLA type.

The CDR3 length is 18 residues. With V trimmed by 0 bases and J by 4 bases, 10 bases remained unmatched. CDR1 is SGHRS, CDR2 YFSETQ, per germline. TCRdb recomputed calls from the reads with MiXCR, one row per CDR3 protein. The sample has some 320,000 distinct CDR3 sequences, more than 9% seen once. Note on this clonotype: No antigen is known for it.

The study, taken as a whole, reports: Based on cumulative public TCR beta family frequency, carriers of CMV plus the relevant HLA were identified. The ex vivo response showed dominance by HLA-C-restricted CMV-specific TCR beta clonotypes.

Material for sequencing was PBMCs. J is TRBJ2-1 and V is TRBV5-1; 10 positions agree with TRBD2. This TCR was sampled from a human donor in good health (CMV status not recorded). Some clones in this sample may be carry-over from other donors' samples. The CDR3 here is CASSLGTQRGGLYNEQFF. Here the CDR3 DNA reads TGCGCCAGCAGCTTGGGTACCCAGCGGGGGGGCCTTTACAATGAGCAGTTCTTC.